This T cell receptor beta chain appears in the sequencing data of a study of blood T cell repertoires in COVID-19. Authors' processing steps: Reference gene primer amplification in the assay estimated nucleated cell counts. Only in-frame clones appear in the TCRdb table, and some are missing; sequencing was by immunoSEQ multiplex PCR. V, J and clone size were drawn from that table, and D and trimming were deduced from the DNA. This table has roughly 290,000 clones, around 88% appearing once. This CDR3 is built from 14 residues. After removal of 3 bases from V and 2 bases from J, the junction contained 3 bases not matched to a gene. CDR1 is SGHNT, CDR2 YENEEA, per germline. This clone was seen more than once but under ten times.

This chain joins TRBV11-3 and TRBJ2-7; 8 bases fit TRBD1. Material for sequencing was peripheral blood. The receptor was derived from a woman younger than 45 who had recovered from COVID-19. DNA of the CDR3: TGTGCCAGCAGCTTGGAGACAGGGGCCTACGAGCAGTACTTC. It yields the protein CASSLETGAYEQYF.